The source of this T cell receptor beta chain is a study of blood T cell repertoires in COVID-19. Across the study: Spain, Italy and the United States supplied samples that represented acute and convalescent COVID-19. The analysed material was cDNA or gDNA that came from T cells, B-cell-depleted T cells, or PBMCs.

Germline CDR1 GTSNPN, CDR2 SVGIG (reference sequence). Trimming at V came to 2 bases and at J to 10 bases, leaving 7 bases not matched to a gene. There are 12 residues in the CDR3. As originally analysed: Amplification from reference gene primers served as the basis for estimated nucleated cell counts. Sequencing used immunoSEQ multiplex PCR; TCRdb keeps in-frame clones, though not all of them. V, J and clone size are taken as reported in that table, and D and trimming were inferred from the DNA itself. The table includes tens of thousands of clones, roughly 88% detected once. This TCR came from a man between 25 and 39 years old with acute or convalescent COVID-19. The sequenced material came from peripheral blood. The chain employs TRBV30 and TRBJ1-1; 7 bases fit TRBD1. CDR3 loop: CAWSRQGRGAFF. The CDR3 nucleotides read TGTGCCTGGAGTCGACAGGGAAGAGGAGCTTTCTTT.